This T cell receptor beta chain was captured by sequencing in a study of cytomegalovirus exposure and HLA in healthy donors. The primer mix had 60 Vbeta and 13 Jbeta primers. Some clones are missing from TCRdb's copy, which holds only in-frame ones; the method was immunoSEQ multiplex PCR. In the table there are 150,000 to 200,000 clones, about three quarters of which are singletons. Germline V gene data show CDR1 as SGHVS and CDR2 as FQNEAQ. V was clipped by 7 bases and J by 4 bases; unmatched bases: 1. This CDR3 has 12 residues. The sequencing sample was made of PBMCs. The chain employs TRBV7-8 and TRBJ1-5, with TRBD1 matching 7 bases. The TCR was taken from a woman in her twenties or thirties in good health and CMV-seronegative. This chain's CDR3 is CASTQGNQPQHF. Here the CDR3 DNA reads TGTGCCAGCACACAGGGGAATCAGCCCCAGCATTTT.